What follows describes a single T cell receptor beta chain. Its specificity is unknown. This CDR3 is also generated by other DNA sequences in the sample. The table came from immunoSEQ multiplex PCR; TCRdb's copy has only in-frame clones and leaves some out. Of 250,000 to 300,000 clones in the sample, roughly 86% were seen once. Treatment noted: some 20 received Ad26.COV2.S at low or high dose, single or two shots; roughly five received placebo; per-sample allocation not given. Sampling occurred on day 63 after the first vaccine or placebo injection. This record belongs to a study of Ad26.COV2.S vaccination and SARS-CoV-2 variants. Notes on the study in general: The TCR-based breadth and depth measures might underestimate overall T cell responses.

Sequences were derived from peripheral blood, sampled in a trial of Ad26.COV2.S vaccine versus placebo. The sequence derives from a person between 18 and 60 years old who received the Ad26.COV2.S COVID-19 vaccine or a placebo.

For the CDR3, the DNA is TGTGCCAGCAGGAGGACAGGGGGGACTGAAGCTTTCTTT. Protein product: CASRRTGGTEAFF. The chain recombines TRBV2 with TRBJ1-1; 10 nucleotides match TRBD1. CDR3 length equals 13 residues. Germline V gene sequence: CDR1 SNHLY, CDR2 FYNNEI. J gave up 5 bases and V 6 bases, and 3 bases lay outside the gene matches.